In this sample, the clone carrying this T cell receptor beta chain turned up a few times. Its specificity is not known. The conserved closing phenylalanine or tryptophan is absent in this CDR3, likely reflecting a read error. The TCR beta CDR3 regions underwent amplification using RNA transcripts as the source. The TCR CDR3 first-round RT-PCR relied on the HTBI primer set. TCRdb used MiXCR to reprocess the multiplex PCR reads, holding one entry per CDR3 protein. This table has 600,000 to 750,000 distinct CDR3 sequences, around 15% appearing once. The CDR3 contains 12 residues. V was trimmed by 5 bases and J by 8 bases, leaving 9 bases between them. The germline V gene encodes CDR1 LGHDT and CDR2 YNNKEL (reference sequence). Absence of ophthalmopathy progression within 18 months defined stable Graves' hyperthyroidism. This specimen comes from a study of T cells in Graves' hyperthyroidism and ophthalmopathy. At the level of the study: Before any treatment, at initial diagnosis, peripheral blood was collected.

Whole-study results and caveats: In the blood, most expanded thyroid clonotypes above 0.001 appeared as well.

This TCR was sampled from a man aged 50-60 years with Graves' hyperthyroidism. The chain recombines TRBV3-1 with TRBJ2-2; no definite D call. Specimen: blood. The CDR3 DNA reads TGTGCCAGCAGCGACATAGCAGGGGAGCTGTTTTCT. Its translation: CASSDIAGELFS.